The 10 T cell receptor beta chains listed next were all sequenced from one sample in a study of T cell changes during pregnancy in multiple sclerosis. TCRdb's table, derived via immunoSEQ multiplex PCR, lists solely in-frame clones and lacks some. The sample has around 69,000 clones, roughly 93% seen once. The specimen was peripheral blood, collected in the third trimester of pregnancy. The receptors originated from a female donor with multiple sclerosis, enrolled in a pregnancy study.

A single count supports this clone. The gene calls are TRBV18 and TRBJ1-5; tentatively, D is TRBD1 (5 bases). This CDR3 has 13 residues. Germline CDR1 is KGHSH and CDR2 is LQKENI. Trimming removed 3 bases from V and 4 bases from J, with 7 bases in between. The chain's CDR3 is CASSPQGNQPQHF. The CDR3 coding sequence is TGTGCCAGCTCACCGCAGGGAAATCAGCCCCAGCATTTT.

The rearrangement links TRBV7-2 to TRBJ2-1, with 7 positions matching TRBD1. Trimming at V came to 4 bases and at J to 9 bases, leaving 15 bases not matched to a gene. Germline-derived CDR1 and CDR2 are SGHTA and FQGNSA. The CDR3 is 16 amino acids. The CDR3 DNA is TGTGCCAGCAGCTCAACCCTTTTAACAGGGGCGGGTGAGCAGTTCTTC. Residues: CASSSTLLTGAGEQFF.

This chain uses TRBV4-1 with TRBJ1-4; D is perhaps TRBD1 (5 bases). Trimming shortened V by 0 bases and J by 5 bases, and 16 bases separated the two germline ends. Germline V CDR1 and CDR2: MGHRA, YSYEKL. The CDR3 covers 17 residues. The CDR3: CASSQEAGEGQNEKLFF. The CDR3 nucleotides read TGCGCCAGCAGCCAAGAGGCGGGGGAAGGACAAAATGAAAAACTGTTTTTT.

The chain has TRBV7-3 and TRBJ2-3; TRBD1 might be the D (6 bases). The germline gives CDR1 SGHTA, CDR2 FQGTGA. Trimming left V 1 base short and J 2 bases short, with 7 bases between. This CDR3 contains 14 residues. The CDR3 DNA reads TGTGCCAGCAGCTTAAAGGGGGTCACAGATACGCAGTATTTT. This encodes CASSLKGVTDTQYF.

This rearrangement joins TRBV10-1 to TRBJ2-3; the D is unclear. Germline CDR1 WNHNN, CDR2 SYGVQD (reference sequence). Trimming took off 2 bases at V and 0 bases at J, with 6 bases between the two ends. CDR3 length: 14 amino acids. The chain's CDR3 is CASSEMASTDTQYF. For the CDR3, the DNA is TGCGCCAGCAGTGAGATGGCTAGCACAGATACGCAGTATTTT.

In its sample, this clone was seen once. CDR3 loop: CASSLGGRTNEKLFF. CDR3 bases: TGTGCCAGTAGTTTGGGGGGACGGACTAATGAAAAACTGTTTTTT. The J gene is TRBJ1-4, the V gene TRBV19, with D possibly being TRBD1 (5 bases). V lost 5 bases, J lost 2 bases, and 12 bases lay in between. From germline, CDR1 is LNHDA and CDR2 SQIVND (reference sequence). This CDR3 comprises 15 residues.

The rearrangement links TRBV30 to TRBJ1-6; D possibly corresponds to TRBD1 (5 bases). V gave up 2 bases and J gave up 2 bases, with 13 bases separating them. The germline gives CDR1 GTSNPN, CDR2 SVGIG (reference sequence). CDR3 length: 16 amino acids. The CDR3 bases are TGTGCCTGGAGTCCCCCCCACAGGACCTATAATTCACCCCTCCACTTT. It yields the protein CAWSPPHRTYNSPLHF.

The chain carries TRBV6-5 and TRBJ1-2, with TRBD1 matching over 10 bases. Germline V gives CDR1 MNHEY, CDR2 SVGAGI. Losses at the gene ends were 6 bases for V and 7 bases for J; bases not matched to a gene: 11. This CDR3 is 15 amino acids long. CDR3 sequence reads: CASSLTTGGSGGYTF. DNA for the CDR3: TGTGCCAGCAGCCTGACGACAGGGGGCTCGGGTGGCTACACCTTC.

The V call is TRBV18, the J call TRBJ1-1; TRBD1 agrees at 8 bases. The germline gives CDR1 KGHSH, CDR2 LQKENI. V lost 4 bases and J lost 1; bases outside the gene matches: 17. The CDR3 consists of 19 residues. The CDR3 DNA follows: TGTGCCAGCTCACTACGGGGGACTCCCGGGACAGGTTCGAACACTGAAGCTTTCTTT. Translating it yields CASSLRGTPGTGSNTEAFF.

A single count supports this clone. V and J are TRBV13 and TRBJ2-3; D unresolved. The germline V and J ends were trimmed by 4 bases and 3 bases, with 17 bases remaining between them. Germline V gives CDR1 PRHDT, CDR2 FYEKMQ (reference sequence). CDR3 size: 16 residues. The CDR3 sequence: CASSSRLGVMTDTQYF. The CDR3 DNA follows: TGTGCCAGCAGCTCCCGGTTAGGAGTTATGACAGATACGCAGTATTTT.